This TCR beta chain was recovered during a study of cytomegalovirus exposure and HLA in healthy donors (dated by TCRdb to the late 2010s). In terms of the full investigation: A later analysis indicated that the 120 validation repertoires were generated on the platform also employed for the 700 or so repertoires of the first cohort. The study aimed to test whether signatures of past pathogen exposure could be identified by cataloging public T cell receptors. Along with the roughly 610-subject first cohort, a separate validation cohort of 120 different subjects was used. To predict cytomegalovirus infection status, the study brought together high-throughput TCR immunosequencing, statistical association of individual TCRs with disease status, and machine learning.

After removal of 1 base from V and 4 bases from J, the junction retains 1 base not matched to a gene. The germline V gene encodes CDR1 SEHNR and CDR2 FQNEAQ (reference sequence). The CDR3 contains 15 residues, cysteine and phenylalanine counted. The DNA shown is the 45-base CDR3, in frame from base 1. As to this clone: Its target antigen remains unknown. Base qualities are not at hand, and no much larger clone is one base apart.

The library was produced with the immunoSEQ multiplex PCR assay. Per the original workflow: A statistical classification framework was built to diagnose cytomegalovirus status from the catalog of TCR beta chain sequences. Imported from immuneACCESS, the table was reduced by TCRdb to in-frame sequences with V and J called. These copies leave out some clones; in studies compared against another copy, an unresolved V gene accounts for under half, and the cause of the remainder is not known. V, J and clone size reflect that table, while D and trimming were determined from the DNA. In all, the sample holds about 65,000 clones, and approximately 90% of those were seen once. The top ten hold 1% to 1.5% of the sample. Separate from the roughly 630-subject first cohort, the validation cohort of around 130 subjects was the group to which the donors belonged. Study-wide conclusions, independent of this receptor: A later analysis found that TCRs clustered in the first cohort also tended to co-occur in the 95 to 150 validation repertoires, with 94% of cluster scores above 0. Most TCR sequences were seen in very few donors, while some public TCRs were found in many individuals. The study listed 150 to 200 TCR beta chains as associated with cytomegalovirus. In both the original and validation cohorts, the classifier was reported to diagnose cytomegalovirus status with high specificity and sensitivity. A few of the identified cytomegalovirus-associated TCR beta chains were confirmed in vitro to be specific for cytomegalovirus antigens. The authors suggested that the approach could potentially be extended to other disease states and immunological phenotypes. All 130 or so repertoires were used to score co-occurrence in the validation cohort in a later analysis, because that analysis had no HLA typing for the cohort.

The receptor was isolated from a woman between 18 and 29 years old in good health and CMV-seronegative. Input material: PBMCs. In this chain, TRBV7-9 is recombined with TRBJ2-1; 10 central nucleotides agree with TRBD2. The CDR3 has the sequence CASSLVAGGYNEQFF. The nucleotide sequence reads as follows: TGTGCCAGCAGCTTAGTAGCGGGAGGATACAATGAGCAGTTCTTC.